The following is a TCR beta chain sequence with its context. No antigen is known for it. The source of the sample is a study of yellow fever vaccine responses in identical twins. Study results and caveats: It has been reported that, in twins, the vaccine T cell response seemed partly convergent and partly personalized.

Trimming cost V 5 bases and J 7 bases; bases outside gene matches: 2. This CDR3 spans 14 amino acids. TCRdb re-called the RT-PCR reads with MiXCR, one entry per CDR3 protein. The repertoire holds under 7,500 distinct CDR3 sequences, with roughly 84% as singletons. This clonotype was sampled from a woman between 18 and 29 years old who received the yellow fever vaccine. The V and J genes are TRBV12-3 or TRBV12-4 and TRBJ2-1; the match to TRBD2 covers 13 bases. The sequences come from T cells from blood (PBMCs), unsorted or a sorted subset (not recorded which), collected before or after yellow fever vaccination (not recorded which). The CDR3, as DNA: TGTGCCAGCAGTGGGACTAGCGGGAATAATGAGCAGTTCTTC. It yields the protein CASSGTSGNNEQFF.